This T cell receptor beta chain was profiled in a study of cytomegalovirus exposure and HLA in healthy donors. This CDR3 is built from 15 residues. V dropped 6 bases and J dropped 7; count of bases not matched to a gene: 6. Per germline, CDR1 SGHVS and CDR2 FQNEAQ. Primers for the PCR totalled 60 Vbeta and 13 Jbeta. Here immunoSEQ multiplex PCR was the method, and the copy in TCRdb shows in-frame clones only, minus some. The data hold some 190,000 clones, with 80% observed a single time. This clone was detected only once. The TCR comes from a young woman in good health and CMV-seronegative. This rearrangement joins TRBV7-8 to TRBJ2-2; 12 bases are a match to TRBD1. Sequenced: PBMCs. This chain's CDR3 is CASRTGQGAGGELFF. DNA for the CDR3: TGTGCCAGCAGAACGGGACAGGGGGCAGGCGGGGAGCTGTTTTTT.